One sample yielded the 10 T cell receptor beta chains listed below, sequenced in a study of regulatory T cells in long-lasting Graves disease. Building the TCR beta libraries relied on iRepertoire HTBI primers, and CDR3 regions underwent Arm-PCR. MiXCR, applied by TCRdb to the multiplex PCR reads, yields one record per CDR3 protein. The sample lists approximately 350,000 distinct CDR3 sequences, approximately 25% occurring once. Time point meaning: persistent/refractory GD, antithyroid drugs over 5 years with positive TRAb. Researchers made the TCR library from RNA that was extracted from PBMCs. The sequencing used peripheral blood mononuclear cells (PBMCs), collected when the disease was refractory, from a patient treated with antithyroid drugs. Receptors originate from a woman in her forties with Graves disease.

This clonotype was recorded many times. The V and J genes are TRBV7-8 and TRBJ2-5; weak D call: TRBD2 (6 bases). The CDR3 length is 14 residues. CDR1 and CDR2 from the germline V gene are SGHVS and FQNEAQ. Trimming left V 7 bases short and J 4 bases short, with 16 bases between. The chain's CDR3 is CASTPGTSRETQYF. The CDR3 DNA is TGTGCCAGCACCCCCGGGACTTCCCGAGAGACCCAGTACTTC. The full variable domain, completed using reference TRBV7-8 and TRBJ2-5, is GAGVSQSPRYKVAKRGQDVALRCDPISGHVSLFWYQQALGQGPEFLTYFQNEAQLDKSGLPSDRFFAERPEGSVSTLKIQRTQQEDSAVYLCASTPGTSRETQYFGPGTRLLVL.

In this sample, this clonotype turned up many times. The gene calls are TRBV20-1 and TRBJ2-7; D call uncertain. Trimming removed 0 bases at V and 4 bases at J, with 16 bases between. Germline lookup yields CDR1 DFQATT and CDR2 SNEGSKA (reference sequence). The CDR3 is made up of 15 amino acids. CDR3 sequence (DNA): TGCAGTGCTAGAGATCGGGCTAGTTTCGGGTACGAGCAGTACTTC. This sequence encodes CSARDRASFGYEQYF.

In its sample, this clonotype was seen many times. V and J are TRBV11-2 and TRBJ2-2, with 11 bases aligning to TRBD2. The junction had 14 bases not matched to a gene; V was cut back by 0 bases and J by 8 bases. Germline V lookup: CDR1 SGHAT, CDR2 FQNNGV. The CDR3 has 19 amino acids. The CDR3 protein is CASSLDFASGRPPAGELFF. CDR3 bases: TGTGCCAGCAGCTTAGATTTCGCTAGCGGGAGGCCGCCGGCAGGGGAGCTGTTTTTT.

This clonotype was picked up many times. Here the CDR3 DNA reads TGTGCCAGCAGGCCCTTTGGGGGGGGCTACGAGCAGTACTTC. The encoded protein is CASRPFGGGYEQYF. This chain uses TRBV28 with TRBJ2-7; 7 bases fit TRBD2. CDR1 is MDHEN and CDR2 is SYDVKM in the germline V gene. The CDR3 has 14 residues. The junction had 8 bases not matched to a gene; V was cut back by 6 bases and J by 3 bases.

This chain connects TRBV27 to TRBJ2-2; D is unclear. Trimming removed 3 bases from V and 1 base from J, with 6 bases in between. The germline gives CDR1 MNHEY, CDR2 SMNVEV (reference sequence). This CDR3 comprises 14 residues. As DNA, the CDR3 is TGTGCCAGCAGTTTCGACTGGAACACCGGGGAGCTGTTTTTT. Protein: CASSFDWNTGELFF.

The CDR3 region has the DNA TGTGCCAGGGGGACTAGCGGGAGTTATGAGACCCAGTACTTC. This sequence encodes CARGTSGSYETQYF. V gene TRBV2 combines with J gene TRBJ2-5, with TRBD2 matching over 14 bases. V lost 9 bases, J lost 5 bases, and 5 bases stayed unmatched. This CDR3 region has 14 residues. Germline V lookup: CDR1 SNHLY, CDR2 FYNNEI.

This chain connects TRBV28 to TRBJ2-3; a weak D match, TRBD1 (6 bases). V was shortened by 5 bases and J by 4 bases, with 19 bases between the two germline ends. Looked up from germline, CDR1 is MDHEN and CDR2 is SYDVKM. This CDR3 is 16 amino acids long. The CDR3 DNA is TGTGCCAGCAGTCCCCCCGCCCGCTACAGGGCAGATACGCAGTATTTT. Its protein is CASSPPARYRADTQYF.

This clonotype was counted at least ten times. The genes are TRBV27 and TRBJ1-5; D is ambiguous. The CDR3 extends over 13 amino acids. V was pared by 3 bases and J by 4 bases, with 7 bases between. The germline V gene encodes CDR1 MNHEY and CDR2 SMNVEV (reference sequence). The CDR3 loop is CASSLWVNQPQHF. Here the CDR3 DNA reads TGTGCCAGCAGTTTGTGGGTAAATCAGCCCCAGCATTTT.

In this sample, this clonotype turned up many times. The chain recombines TRBV12-3 or TRBV12-4 with TRBJ2-5; D unclear. Trimming left V 6 bases short and J 4 bases short, with 15 bases between. CDR3 length equals 14 residues. CDR3 sequence reads: CASSPDRRGETQYF. The CDR3 DNA follows: TGTGCCAGCAGCCCTGACCGCCGTGGAGAGACCCAGTACTTC.

This clonotype has just a few counts. This sequence joins TRBV29-1 and TRBJ2-2; tentatively, D is TRBD2 (5 bases). This CDR3 contains 14 residues. Germline V lookup: CDR1 SQVTM, CDR2 ANQGSEA. Trimming left V 4 bases short and J 7 bases short, with 16 bases between. CDR3 DNA sequence: TGCAGCGTTGTATTGGGCGGGTCTGACGGGGAGCTGTTTTTT. Encoded protein: CSVVLGGSDGELFF.